One and the same sample provided the 17 T cell receptor beta chains below, sequenced in a study of neurological immune-mediated disorders. MiXCR, applied by TCRdb to the 5' RACE reads, yields one record per CDR3 protein. The data contain about 74,000 distinct CDR3 sequences, less than 5.5% of them singletons. Sequencing input: PBMCs. The receptor set was obtained from a man aged 18 to 30 with multiple sclerosis.

Only a few counts were recorded for this clonotype. V gene TRBV7-3 combines with J gene TRBJ2-6; TRBD2 is a possible D gene (5 bases). The V gene lost 2 bases and the J gene lost 1 base, with 6 bases spanning the gap. The CDR3 spans 15 residues. Germline loops: CDR1 SGHTA, CDR2 FQGTGA. CDR3 loop: CASSLGGSGANVLTF. The CDR3, as DNA: TGTGCCAGCAGCTTAGGCGGGTCTGGGGCCAACGTCCTGACTTTC.

This clonotype came up many times. At one end, the junction sequence differs from germline, possibly due to a read error. J is TRBJ2-1 and V is TRBV12-3 or TRBV12-4, with 10 bases lining up with TRBD1. The CDR3 is 12 amino acids. In DNA form, the CDR3 reads TGTGCCAGCAGGGGGGGGACAGGGGCCCTCCTCTTC. Amino acids: CASRGGTGALLF.

This clonotype showed up many times. Written as DNA, the CDR3 is TGTGCCAGCAGCTTGACTAGCGGGAGACGTGAGCAGTTCTTC. It yields the protein CASSLTSGRREQFF. This sequence joins TRBV7-8 and TRBJ2-1, with 12 bases identical to TRBD2. V dropped 3 bases and J dropped 9; count of bases not matched to a gene: 3. This CDR3 spans 14 amino acids. CDR1 is SGHVS, CDR2 FQNEAQ, per germline.

This clonotype was observed a handful of times. The rearrangement links TRBV7-6 to TRBJ2-1, with TRBD1 matching over 10 bases. This CDR3 comprises 18 residues. Germline V gene data show CDR1 as SGHVS and CDR2 as FNYEAQ. V was clipped by 1 base and J by 3 bases; unmatched bases: 9. CDR3 DNA: TGTGCCAGCAGCTTAGTAGCGTTTGGGACAGGGGTCTACAATGAGCAGTTCTTC. It yields the protein CASSLVAFGTGVYNEQFF.

This clonotype was counted at least ten times. A much bigger clone sits one base away, suggesting this may be a read error. J is TRBJ2-7 and V is TRBV3-1; the D is unclear. With 3 bases removed from V and 4 bases from J, the gap between germline ends came to 10 bases. Per the germline V gene, CDR1 is LGHDT and CDR2 is YNNKEL (reference sequence). The CDR3 is 13 amino acids. The CDR3 loop reads CASSQKNRYEQYF. DNA for the CDR3: TGTGCCAGCAGCCAGAAAAACAGATACGAGCAGTACTTC.

This sequence joins TRBV20-1 and TRBJ2-7; the D gene is possibly TRBD2 (5 bases). This CDR3 comprises 11 residues. V lost 5 bases to trimming and J lost 7 bases, with 12 bases between them. Germline CDR1 reads DFQATT; CDR2 reads SNEGSKA (reference sequence). CDR3 in DNA: TGCAGTGCTTTGTCCCCGGGGGAGCAGTACTTC. Amino acids: CSALSPGEQYF.

This clonotype appeared a few times. One junction end disagrees with the germline gene, perhaps due to a read error. This chain joins TRBV5-1 and TRBJ1-6, with D unclear. Germline lookup yields CDR1 SGHRS and CDR2 YFSETQ. The CDR3 has 16 amino acids. The CDR3 DNA follows: TGCGCCAGCAGCTTGGCCGGGAGCTCCTATAATTCACCCCTCAACTTT. This sequence encodes CASSLAGSSYNSPLNF.

This clonotype was counted ten times or more. The chain couples TRBV5-1 to TRBJ1-2; 8 bases align to TRBD1. Germline V gene sequence: CDR1 SGHRS, CDR2 YFSETQ. There are 13 residues in the CDR3. Losses at the gene ends were 2 bases for V and 4 bases for J; bases not matched to a gene: 1. The CDR3 spells CASSFGTGYGYTF. CDR3 sequence (DNA): TGCGCCAGCAGCTTTGGGACAGGCTATGGCTACACCTTC. The full variable domain, rest sourced from reference TRBV5-1 and TRBJ1-2, is KAGVTQTPRYLIKTRGQQVTLSCSPISGHRSVSWYQQTPGQGLQFLFEYFSETQRNKGNFPGRFSGRQFSNSRSEMNVSTLELGDSALYLCASSFGTGYGYTFGSGTRLTVV.

This clonotype was found many times. A junction end diverges from the germline sequence, so it may reflect a read error. The chain carries TRBV6-2 or TRBV6-3 and TRBJ1-1, with D unresolved. CDR3 length equals 11 residues. Per germline, CDR1 MNHEY and CDR2 SVGEGT. CDR3 protein: CASSYDTSLNF. The CDR3 DNA reads TGTGCCAGCAGTTACGATACTTCCCTCAACTTT.

A word on this clonotype: This may come from a read error, since a much larger clone is one base off. The V call is TRBV20-1, the J call TRBJ1-5; TRBD1 aligns across 7 bases. CDR3 length equals 15 residues. Germline CDR1 is DFQATT and CDR2 is SNEGSKA (reference sequence). In DNA, the CDR3 is TGCAGTGCTAGAGCCGGGACAGCTAGCAATCAGCCCCAGAATTTT. Its protein product is CSARAGTASNQPQNF.

Remarks on this clonotype: One base away lies a much larger clone, so this may be a sequencing read error. The V and J genes are TRBV20-1 and TRBJ2-1, with D perhaps matching TRBD2 (6 bases). V was shortened by 6 bases and J by 7 bases, with 13 bases between the two germline ends. This CDR3 is 12 amino acids long. The germline V gene has CDR1 DFQATT and CDR2 SNEGSKA (reference sequence). CDR3 DNA: TGCAGTGCCATCGCGGGGTGGAATGAGCAGTTCTTC. Translated: CSAIAGWNEQFF.

The CDR3 sequence: CASSLRDATGPYF. The CDR3 DNA reads as TGTGCCAGCAGCTTAAGGGATGCGACAGGGCCGTACTTC. This chain joins TRBV7-9 and TRBJ2-7, with TRBD1 matching 7 bases. CDR3 size: 13 residues. The J segment lost 12 bases and the V segment lost 2 bases, leaving 10 bases of the junction unmatched. Germline V gives CDR1 SEHNR, CDR2 FQNEAQ (reference sequence).

Many counts were recorded for this clonotype. V and J are TRBV7-3 and TRBJ2-1; 9 bases fit TRBD2. V shed 0 bases and J 6 bases; nucleotides not matched to a gene: 6. This CDR3 spans 16 amino acids. Germline CDR1 and CDR2: SGHTA and FQGTGA. The CDR3 spells CASSLTSGGLGNEQFF. In DNA form, the CDR3 reads TGTGCCAGCAGCTTAACCAGCGGGGGGCTGGGCAATGAGCAGTTCTTC.

This clonotype was counted many times. The CDR3 DNA follows: TGCAGTGCTACCGTGTGGACCGGGGAGCTGTTTTTT. Its protein is CSATVWTGELFF. The J gene is TRBJ2-2, the V gene TRBV20-1, with D uncertain. The CDR3 sequence is 12 residues long. Trimming left V 4 bases short and J 5 bases short, with 8 bases between. CDR1 and CDR2 from the germline V gene are DFQATT and SNEGSKA (reference sequence).

In this sample, this clonotype turned up many times. The chain is built from TRBV6-2 or TRBV6-3 and TRBJ2-7; D gene uncertain. The V end was cut by 2 bases, the J end by 1 base, with 21 bases between. Germline values: CDR1 MNHEY, CDR2 SVGEGT. CDR3 length equals 18 residues. The CDR3 DNA is TGTGCCAGCAGTTACATGACTTCCAGGCTCAAGCTATCCTACGAGCAGTACTTC. This sequence encodes CASSYMTSRLKLSYEQYF.

This clonotype came up many times. The chain links TRBV20-1 to TRBJ2-1; possibly TRBD2 for D (5 bases). V shed 6 bases and J shed 2 bases, with 20 bases lying between them. The germline V gene has CDR1 DFQATT and CDR2 SNEGSKA (reference sequence). The CDR3 runs 16 residues. This CDR3 reads CSAPWWTRRPYNEQFF. The CDR3, as DNA: TGCAGTGCCCCCTGGTGGACGAGGAGGCCCTACAATGAGCAGTTCTTC.

This clonotype was counted at least ten times. The V gene is TRBV12-3 or TRBV12-4, the J gene TRBJ2-1; D not resolved. This CDR3 region has 13 residues. The ends were cut back, 3 bases at V and 9 bases at J, with 12 bases in the middle. The chain's CDR3 is CASSFGRTAEQFF. CDR3 DNA sequence: TGTGCCAGCAGTTTCGGTCGTACAGCTGAGCAGTTCTTC.